This TCR beta chain emerged from a study of T cells in Graves' hyperthyroidism and ophthalmopathy. V lost 5 bases and J 0 bases, leaving 13 bases between the germline ends. The CDR3 loop spans 15 amino acids. Germline-derived CDR1 and CDR2 are SEHNR and FQNEAQ (reference sequence). TCR beta CDR3 regions were amplified from RNA transcripts. TCR CDR3 regions were first amplified by RT-PCR with HTBI primers. TCRdb re-called the multiplex PCR reads through MiXCR, storing one row per CDR3 protein. The data show more than 350,000 distinct CDR3 sequences, around 15% seen once. The chain couples TRBV7-9 to TRBJ1-2; tentative D call: TRBD1 (5 bases). Sequencing was carried out using blood. The source is a woman in her twenties or thirties with Graves' ophthalmopathy. The CDR3 is CASSARQTTNYGYTF. CDR3 sequence (DNA): TGTGCCAGCAGCGCGAGACAGACCACTAACTATGGCTACACCTTC.